This T cell receptor (beta chain) was captured in a study of T cell responses to AZD1222 COVID-19 vaccine. At the level of the study: Second-dose intervals near 4 or 12 weeks were combined. Study-level findings and limits: Baseline seropositives among AZD1222 recipients totaled only six. Clonal diversity was possibly underestimated, and the donors were mostly white British, with more females. Nearly half of spike-specific TCRs reportedly target variant regions that are unmutated in the B.1.351 and B.1.1.7 variants.

Comments on this clone: What it binds is unknown.

Per germline, CDR1 MDHEN and CDR2 SYDVKM. Trimming took 1 base from V and 13 from J, leaving 11 bases between them. The CDR3 length is 12 residues. Some clones are missing from TCRdb's copy, which holds only in-frame ones; the method was immunoSEQ multiplex PCR. Of under 200,000 clones in the sample, roughly 88% were seen once. The TCR was taken from an adult in good health. The source was peripheral blood, collected on day 0 of AZD1222 vaccination. The chain couples TRBV28 to TRBJ2-1, with D unclear. The CDR3 DNA reads as TGTGCCAGCAGTTTATCCCCTAGTAACCAGTTCTTC. It encodes CASSLSPSNQFF.